A selection of T cell receptor beta chains follows, all from one sample in a study of T cell responses to AZD1222 COVID-19 vaccine. Profiled with immunoSEQ multiplex PCR; TCRdb holds only in-frame clones, not every one. This sample has 88,000 or so clones, with 89% found just once. Sequences were derived from peripheral blood, sampled on day 0 of AZD1222 vaccination. These receptors were obtained from an adult in good health. Both conserved end residues are part of each CDR3.

v_gene | CDR3aa
TRBV6-5 | CASSLGTHSYNEQFF
TRBV15 | CATSRIEANTEAFF
TRBV7-9 | CASSLEDARAFF
TRBV19 | CASTPQGGGNQPQHF
TRBV12-5 | CASGLAVGHSYEQYF
TRBV7-8 | CASSLIGAGGHEQYF
TRBV5-4 | CASSSENQPQHF
TRBV2 | CASSGRPGGPGELFF
TRBV7-9 | CASSPQGLAGNEQYF
TRBV6-5 | CASNTGVNTEAFF
TRBV6-5 | CASRPIGRGNTEAFF
TRBV19 | CASSHSSADPGEQFF
TRBV12-3/TRBV12-4 | CASRRVMGTEAFF